Following are 18 T cell receptor beta chains from one sample sequenced in a study of cytomegalovirus exposure and HLA in healthy donors. A multiplex PCR was run with 60 Vbeta primers and 13 Jbeta primers. Sequencing was performed with immunoSEQ multiplex PCR; in TCRdb, only in-frame clones are kept and a portion is missing. The sample consists of nearly 65,000 clones, 73% of them appearing once. The sequenced material came from PBMCs. These receptors all stem from a man aged 45-60 years in good health and CMV-seronegative.

The chain employs TRBV5-4 and TRBJ2-3; TRBD1 agrees at 9 bases. Trimming at V came to 4 bases and at J to 1 base, leaving 4 bases not matched to a gene. The CDR3 has 15 residues. The germline CDR1 and CDR2 sequences are SGHNT and YYREEE (reference sequence). CDR3 sequence reads: CASSPRDRGTDTQYF. CDR3 nucleotide sequence: TGTGCCAGCAGCCCGAGGGACAGGGGCACAGATACGCAGTATTTT.

J is TRBJ2-5 and V is TRBV25-1; the D gene is possibly TRBD2 (5 bases). V lost 2 bases and J lost 2, with 12 bases in between. The V gene's germline CDR1 is MGHDK and CDR2 SYGVNS. This CDR3 spans 15 amino acids. In nucleotides, the CDR3 is TGTGCCAGCAGTGAAAGGAGGCAAATACAAGAGACCCAGTACTTC. Amino acids: CASSERRQIQETQYF.

As to this clone: One junction end disagrees with the germline gene, perhaps due to a read error. The chain links TRBV7-7 to TRBJ2-3, with TRBD2 identical over 8 bases. The CDR3 has 15 amino acids. The V gene's germline CDR1 is SSHAT and CDR2 FNYEAQ (reference sequence). The CDR3 here is CASSPGLAGSDTQYF. CDR3 nucleotides: TGTGCTAGCAGCCCCGGGCTAGCGGGCTCAGATACGCAGTATTTT.

This clone was recorded once. One end of the junction fails to match germline, which may point to a read error. The chain joins TRBV7-9 to TRBJ2-3; D perhaps matches TRBD2 (6 bases). This CDR3 is built from 12 residues. Germline V gives CDR1 SEHNR, CDR2 FQNEAQ (reference sequence). CDR3 amino acids: CSSSASGRTQYF. CDR3 DNA sequence: TGTTCCAGCAGCGCAAGCGGGCGTACGCAGTATTTT.

The CDR3 DNA reads as TGTGCCTGGATGCAGGGATCCGCCGGGGAGCTGTTTTTT. Protein product: CAWMQGSAGELFF. The chain uses TRBV30 and TRBJ2-2; D possibly corresponds to TRBD1 (5 bases). This CDR3 is 13 amino acids long. The V end was cut by 4 bases, the J end by 6 bases, with 12 bases between. Germline V lookup: CDR1 GTSNPN, CDR2 SVGIG (reference sequence).

The chain has TRBV2 and TRBJ1-5; D unresolved. Looked up from germline, CDR1 is SNHLY and CDR2 is FYNNEI. This CDR3 contains 15 residues. V was shortened by 2 bases and J by 1 base, with 9 bases between the two germline ends. In nucleotides, the CDR3 is TGTGCCAGCAGTGAATGGACGGGGAGCAATCAGCCCCAGCATTTT. Translation: CASSEWTGSNQPQHF. The whole variable domain, filled in from reference TRBV2 and TRBJ1-5, reads EPEVTQTPSHQVTQMGQEVILRCVPISNHLYFYWYRQILGQKVEFLVSFYNNEISEKSEIFDDQFSVERPDGSNFTLKIRSTKLEDSAMYFCASSEWTGSNQPQHFGDGTRLSIL.

The rearrangement joins TRBV19 to TRBJ1-2; 7 bases align to TRBD1. In germline, CDR1 is LNHDA, CDR2 SQIVND (reference sequence). Unmatched junction bases numbered 9, after V lost 7 bases and J lost 1 base. The CDR3 totals 15 residues. DNA for the CDR3: TGTGCCAGTAAGGAGTCCGGGACAGATAACTATGGCTACACCTTC. As protein: CASKESGTDNYGYTF.

The chain has TRBV29-1 and TRBJ2-4; TRBD2 aligns across 8 bases. This CDR3 is 14 amino acids long. Unmatched junction bases numbered 7, after V lost 3 bases and J lost 6 bases. The V gene's germline CDR1 is SQVTM and CDR2 ANQGSEA. This CDR3 reads CSVDLQAGGNIQYF. In DNA form, the CDR3 reads TGCAGCGTTGATCTACAGGCGGGGGGAAACATTCAGTACTTC.

The gene calls are TRBV6-1 and TRBJ1-1; D might be TRBD1 (6 bases). The length of the CDR3 is 16 residues. Per germline, CDR1 MNHNS and CDR2 SASEGT. Trimming shortened V by 3 bases and J by 3 bases, and 17 bases separated the two germline ends. As DNA, the CDR3 is TGTGCCAGCAGTGATTTCAGGGGCCCCCGATACACTGAAGCTTTCTTT. Protein product: CASSDFRGPRYTEAFF.

This chain uses TRBV5-4 with TRBJ2-7, with D tentatively TRBD2 (5 bases). The CDR3 has 14 residues. The ends were cut back, 2 bases at V and 1 base at J, with 10 bases in the middle. CDR1 is SGHNT, CDR2 YYREEE, per germline (reference sequence). The CDR3 protein is CASSFSRGSYEQYF. Written as DNA, the CDR3 is TGTGCCAGCAGCTTCAGTCGGGGTTCCTACGAGCAGTACTTC.

This clone is a singleton in its sample. The chain couples TRBV6-5 to TRBJ1-3; possibly TRBD1 for D (6 bases). The V end was cut by 2 bases, the J end by 2 bases, with 10 bases between. Germline V gene data show CDR1 as MNHEY and CDR2 as SVGAGI. This CDR3 comprises 15 residues. The CDR3 DNA follows: TGTGCCAGCAGTTACGGGGGCCGGACTGGAAACACCATATATTTT. It codes for CASSYGGRTGNTIYF.

This chain links TRBV5-1 with TRBJ2-6; 7 bases are a match to TRBD2. The CDR3 loop spans 19 amino acids. CDR1 SGHRS and CDR2 YFSETQ come from the germline V gene. Trimming removed 3 bases from V and 0 bases from J; junction bases left unmatched: 12. The chain's CDR3 is CASSWGGRGLSSGANVLTF. For the CDR3, the DNA is TGCGCCAGCAGCTGGGGGGGTAGGGGCCTGAGCTCTGGGGCCAACGTCCTGACTTTC.

This clone was recorded only once. J is TRBJ1-5 and V is TRBV25-1, with D uncertain. In germline, CDR1 is MGHDK, CDR2 SYGVNS. Trimming stripped 0 bases from V and 6 bases from J, with 6 bases between. This CDR3 has 13 residues. The CDR3, as DNA: TGTGCCAGCAGTGAATATAGAGGTCAGCCCCAGCATTTT. Protein sequence: CASSEYRGQPQHF.

The V and J genes are TRBV6-6 and TRBJ2-5; 13 bases map to TRBD2. Germline CDR1 and CDR2: MNHNY and SVGAGI (reference sequence). CDR3 length: 16 residues. With V trimmed by 6 bases and J by 11 bases, 15 bases remained unmatched. For the CDR3, the DNA is TGTGCCAGCAGACCCGGGACTAGCGGGGCCTTCGGCAAGCAGTACTTC. Amino acids: CASRPGTSGAFGKQYF.

A few counts support this clone. The chain links TRBV28 to TRBJ1-4; 12 positions agree with TRBD1. Germline V gives CDR1 MDHEN, CDR2 SYDVKM. The CDR3 has 16 amino acids. Germline trimming cut 10 bases from V and 8 bases from J; bases unmatched to any gene: 14. Here the CDR3 reads CAIGEGTGGGEEKLFF. CDR3 coding DNA: TGTGCCATCGGGGAGGGGACAGGGGGCGGAGAAGAAAAACTGTTTTTT.

CDR3 nucleotides: TGCGCCAGCAGCCCAGTCAGACAGGGGGCCGACGAGCAGTACTTC. Amino acid sequence: CASSPVRQGADEQYF. V and J are TRBV4-1 and TRBJ2-7; TRBD1 matches at 10 bases. Germline V gene lookup returns CDR1 MGHRA and CDR2 YSYEKL. Germline trimming cut 4 bases from V and 5 bases from J; bases unmatched to any gene: 8. The CDR3 loop spans 15 amino acids.

V gene TRBV2 combines with J gene TRBJ2-7; 9 positions agree with TRBD1. Looked up from germline, CDR1 is SNHLY and CDR2 is FYNNEI. This CDR3 region has 13 residues. The trim removed 5 bases at V and 7 bases at J, leaving 6 bases unmatched. The CDR3 DNA reads TGTGCCAGCAGTAGGGACAGGGTGGGAGAGCAGTACTTC. Its protein is CASSRDRVGEQYF.

This sequence joins TRBV30 and TRBJ1-5; D is ambiguous. V shed 2 bases and J shed 2 bases, with 10 bases lying between them. Per germline, CDR1 GTSNPN and CDR2 SVGIG (reference sequence). CDR3 length: 14 residues. The CDR3 sequence is CAWSRTAGNQPQHF. The CDR3 coding sequence is TGTGCCTGGAGTAGAACAGCTGGCAATCAGCCCCAGCATTTT.